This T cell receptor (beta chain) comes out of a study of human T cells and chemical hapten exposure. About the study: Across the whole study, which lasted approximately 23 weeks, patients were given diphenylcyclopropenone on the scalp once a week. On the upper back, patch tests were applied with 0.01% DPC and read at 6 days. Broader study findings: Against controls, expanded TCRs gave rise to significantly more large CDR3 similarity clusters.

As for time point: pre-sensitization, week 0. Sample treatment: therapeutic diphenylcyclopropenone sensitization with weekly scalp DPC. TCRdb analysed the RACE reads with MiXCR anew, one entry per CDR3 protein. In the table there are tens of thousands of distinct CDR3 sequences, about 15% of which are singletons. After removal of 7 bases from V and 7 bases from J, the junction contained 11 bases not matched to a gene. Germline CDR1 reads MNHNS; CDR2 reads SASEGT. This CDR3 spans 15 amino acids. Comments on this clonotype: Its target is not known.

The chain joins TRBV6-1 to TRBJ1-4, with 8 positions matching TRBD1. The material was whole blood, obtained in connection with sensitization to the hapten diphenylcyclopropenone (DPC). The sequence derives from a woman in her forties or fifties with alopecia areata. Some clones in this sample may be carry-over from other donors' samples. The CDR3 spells CASTKTGERSEKLFF. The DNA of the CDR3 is TGTGCCAGCACCAAGACAGGGGAAAGGAGTGAAAAACTGTTTTTT.